The clone carrying this T cell receptor (beta chain) has a single count. Its target is unknown. The entry originates in a study of T cells in localized non-small cell lung cancer. Whole-study results and caveats: For the top 100 tumor clones, a median about 50 also appeared in adjacent lung. Uninvolved nearby lung showed the greatest T cell clonality, exceeding that found in tumor.

Germline V lookup: CDR1 MDHEN, CDR2 SYDVKM. This CDR3 contains 16 residues. V lost 6 bases and J 1 base, leaving 16 bases between the germline ends. The method was immunoSEQ multiplex PCR; TCRdb's version includes in-frame clones alone and lacks a portion of them. The table records just under 20,000 clones, around 83% of them present only once. The TCR originated in a man aged 40 to 70 with stage I lung adenocarcinoma. The sample consisted of peripheral blood, taken before any cancer treatment. The chain combines TRBV28 with TRBJ2-1; TRBD2 is a possible D gene (6 bases). The CDR3 spells CASRGDSDRSYNEQFF. CDR3 in DNA: TGTGCCAGCAGGGGGGACTCTGATCGGTCCTACAATGAGCAGTTCTTC.